One and the same sample provided the 10 T cell receptor beta chains below, sequenced in a study of blood T cell repertoires in COVID-19. Sequenced by immunoSEQ multiplex PCR; TCRdb stores in-frame clones only, minus some. Seen here are 150,000 or so clones, around 84% observed once, and the top ten hold approximately 7.7%. Sequenced: PBMCs or T cells enriched from blood (not recorded which). The receptors derive from a woman in her 50s who had recovered from COVID-19.

This clone was picked up one time. Other DNA sequences in this sample translate to the same CDR3. The chain recombines TRBV28 with TRBJ1-2; 7 bases match TRBD1. CDR1 is MDHEN, CDR2 SYDVKM, per germline. The trim removed 6 bases at V and 5 bases at J, leaving 9 bases unmatched. CDR3 length: 14 residues. The CDR3 DNA sequence: TGTGCCAGCAGCGGGCCGGGACAGCTGTATGGCTACACCTTC. Translating gives CASSGPGQLYGYTF.

The rearrangement uses TRBV12-3 or TRBV12-4 and TRBJ2-5, with D perhaps TRBD2 (6 bases). The CDR3 has 13 amino acids. V dropped 3 bases and J dropped 3 bases, with 8 bases sitting between them. For the CDR3, the DNA is TGTGCCAGCAGTTTCGGAGGGGAAGAGACCCAGTACTTC. Protein: CASSFGGEETQYF.

This rearrangement joins TRBV3-1 (or the pseudogene TRBV3-2) to TRBJ1-6, with a weak D call TRBD1 (6 bases). The CDR3 runs 16 residues. Germline CDR1 reads LGHDT; CDR2 reads YNNKEL (reference sequence). The ends were cut back, 4 bases at V and 5 bases at J, with 15 bases in the middle. The CDR3 bases are TGTGCCAGCAGCCGAGTAAGGACAGCCGATAATTCACCCCTCCACTTT. Amino acid sequence: CASSRVRTADNSPLHF.

This clone was observed a few times. The chain uses TRBV9 and TRBJ2-7, with D uncertain. Germline lookup yields CDR1 SGDLS and CDR2 YYNGEE. V was trimmed by 0 bases and J by 0 bases, leaving 10 bases between them. The CDR3 runs to 15 residues. CDR3 residues: CASSVDESSSYEQYF. CDR3 bases: TGTGCCAGCAGCGTAGATGAGTCCTCCTCCTACGAGCAGTACTTC.

As concerns this clone: This sequence may be a read error, since a much larger clone differs from it by one base. Other nucleotide sequences from this sample produce the same CDR3. The gene calls are TRBV5-5 and TRBJ2-6; TRBD2 aligns across 7 bases. V dropped 2 bases and J dropped 0; count of bases not matched to a gene: 8. The CDR3 has 18 amino acids. Germline V CDR1 and CDR2: SGHKS, YYEKEE (reference sequence). The CDR3 is CASSFTGGRGSGANVLTF. Here the CDR3 DNA reads TGTGCCAGCAGCTTTACCGGGGGGAGGGGCTCTGGGGCCAACGTCCTGACTTTC.

V usage is TRBV7-8 and J usage is TRBJ2-7, with D possibly matching TRBD1 (5 bases). Trimming took 5 bases from V and 3 from J, leaving 17 bases between them. The CDR3 runs 15 residues. The germline CDR1 and CDR2 sequences are SGHVS and FQNEAQ. DNA of the CDR3: TGTGCCAGCAGCCGGTCTTCTGACAGCCGCTACGAGCAGTACTTC. Translating gives CASSRSSDSRYEQYF.

The chain uses TRBV28 and TRBJ2-5, with TRBD1 as a possible D gene (5 bases). The ends were cut back, 3 bases at V and 7 bases at J, with 15 bases in the middle. Looked up from germline, CDR1 is MDHEN and CDR2 is SYDVKM. The CDR3 totals 14 residues. DNA of the CDR3: TGTGCCAGCAGTTTTCGGCAGGGCGTATGGACCCAGTACTTC. Protein sequence: CASSFRQGVWTQYF.

The chain recombines TRBV3-1 (or the pseudogene TRBV3-2) with TRBJ1-1; 11 nucleotides agree with TRBD1. Germline CDR1 reads LGHDT; CDR2 reads YNNKEL (reference sequence). The V segment lost 4 bases and the J segment 4 bases; nucleotides outside the gene matches: 20. This CDR3 is 20 amino acids long. This chain's CDR3 is CASSLMPGQGVDRVSTEAFF. The CDR3 nucleotides read TGTGCCAGCAGCCTGATGCCGGGACAGGGGGTTGATCGCGTAAGCACTGAAGCTTTCTTT.

V gene TRBV7-2 combines with J gene TRBJ2-3, with D tentatively TRBD1 (5 bases). The CDR3 sequence is 14 residues long. The V and J ends lost 3 bases and 6 bases respectively, with 13 bases between them. Per the germline V gene, CDR1 is SGHTA and CDR2 is FQGNSA. As DNA, the CDR3 is TGTGCCAGCAGCTTGGGGCTAGTTGTTGATACGCAGTATTTT. Translation gives CASSLGLVVDTQYF. The full variable domain, with the rest looked up from reference TRBV7-2 and TRBJ2-3, is GAGVSQSPSNKVTEKGKDVELRCDPISGHTALYWYRQSLGQGLEFLIYFQGNSAPDKSGLPSDRFSAERTGGSVSTLTIQRTQQEDSAVYLCASSLGLVVDTQYFGPGTRLTVL.

The chain recombines TRBV5-1 with TRBJ2-3, with TRBD1 as a possible D gene (5 bases). The V end lost 6 bases, the J end lost 2 bases, and 13 bases lay between the germline ends. The CDR3 length is 14 residues. Germline V lookup: CDR1 SGHRS, CDR2 YFSETQ. The CDR3 DNA reads as TGCGCCAGCAATTGGGGCATCATCACAGATACGCAGTATTTT. Its translation is CASNWGIITDTQYF.